This record concerns one T cell receptor beta chain sequence. This clonotype was seen only a few times. Its antigen remains undetermined. No quality values exist for individual bases; no much larger clone is one base distant. The sample is drawn from a study of T-cell reconstitution after alpha-beta-depleted transplantation in children (dated by TCRdb to about 2016). With respect to the entire study: The study quantitatively tracked T-cell immune reconstitution after TCRalphabeta/CD19-depleted allogeneic hematopoietic cell transplantation in children using TCR repertoire profiling.

The CDR3 has 15 amino acids, counting the end cysteine and phenylalanine. CDR3 DNA only is kept here, 45 bases in frame from base 1. Per the germline V gene, MNHEY is the CDR1 and SVGAGI is the CDR2. The V end loses 5 bases and the J end loses 2 bases, and a stretch of 15 bases separates them. Receptor amplification or capture employed PCR. Instrument used: Illumina HiSeq 2500. Molecular barcoding was employed in the preparation of TCR libraries, with unique molecular identifiers being used to normalize TCRbeta repertoire quantification. TCRdb ran its own pipeline on the public reads, namely fastp trimming at Q25 and MiXCR clone calling, and kept in-frame beta chains. Each CDR3 protein gets just one entry, which takes the most common genes and DNA from the rows behind it. This sample gives hundreds of thousands of distinct CDR3 sequences in total; approximately 10% of them show up just once. Of the sample, around 6.2% is held by the ten largest clones.

This clonotype was sampled from a human donor who donated a stem cell graft to a child with acute lymphoblastic leukemia. The starting material was PBMCs from the stem cell graft donor, obtained from the stem cell graft. The rearranged segments are TRBV6-5 and TRBJ1-1, and the D gene may be TRBD1, 5 bases matching. In nucleotide form, the sequence is TGTGCCAGCAGTCGGGACCTATCCCCTAACACTGAAGCTTTCTTT. It encodes CASSRDLSPNTEAFF.